Below are 4 T cell receptor beta chains sequenced from a single sample in a study of shared clonotypes between healthy human individuals. The method was immunoSEQ multiplex PCR; TCRdb's version includes in-frame clones alone and lacks a portion of them. The table records approximately 2.3 million clones, over 90% of them present only once. The material sequenced was naive CD4+ T cells from PBMCs. The subset was: CD45RA+ positively selected. The receptors shown here come from a man aged 18 to 30 in good health. Some clones in this sample may be carry-over from other donors' samples.

The chain combines TRBV21-1 with TRBJ1-1. TRBV21-1 is termed a pseudogene. The CDR3 sequence is 14 residues long. CDR3 protein: CASSKARSSTEAFF. The CDR3 bases are TGTGCCAGCAGCAAAGCCCGGAGCTCCACTGAAGCTTTCTTT.

The chain carries TRBV6-5 and TRBJ2-4; D not resolved. The germline gives CDR1 MNHEY, CDR2 SVGAGI. V lost 0 bases to trimming and J lost 1 base, with 10 bases between them. This CDR3 has 16 residues. CDR3 DNA: TGTGCCAGCAGTTACTCGAGTGGGTTCGCCAAAAACATTCAGTACTTC. Amino acid sequence: CASSYSSGFAKNIQYF.

In regard to this clone: Other DNA sequences in this sample translate to the same CDR3. The genes are TRBV5-1 and TRBJ1-3; no reliable D call. The CDR3 spans 15 residues. V shed 0 bases and J shed 0 bases, with 7 bases lying between them. Germline values: CDR1 SGHRS, CDR2 YFSETQ. The CDR3 protein is CASSLDTGSGNTIYF. CDR3 nucleotides: TGCGCCAGCAGCTTGGACACCGGCTCTGGAAACACCATATATTTT.

The V call is TRBV4-2, the J call TRBJ1-1; D gene uncertain. The CDR3 runs 14 residues. The germline gives CDR1 LGHNA, CDR2 YNFKEQ. Between the trimmed V and J ends, which lost 5 bases and 4 bases, there was a span of 14 bases. The CDR3 sequence: CASSSGSSFTEAFF. The CDR3 DNA reads as TGTGCCAGCAGCTCCGGGAGTAGTTTCACTGAAGCTTTCTTT.